The 10 T cell receptor beta chains below were found in one sample sequenced in a study of technical replicates of blood from a few donors. Here immunoSEQ multiplex PCR was the method, and the copy in TCRdb shows in-frame clones only, minus some. Of over 80,000 clones in the sample, approximately 96% were seen once. Material for sequencing was T cells isolated from PBMCs. These receptors all stem from a human donor in good health.

The chain links TRBV27 to TRBJ2-1; 7 bases line up with TRBD2. The CDR3 contains 15 residues. In germline, CDR1 is MNHEY, CDR2 SMNVEV (reference sequence). The V and J ends lost 3 bases and 6 bases, in that order; junction bases with no gene match: 8. CDR3 bases: TGTGCCAGCAGTTTTGGCGGGAGTGGGATCAATGAGCAGTTCTTC. This codes for CASSFGGSGINEQFF.

V usage is TRBV2 and J usage is TRBJ2-1; D is uncertain. V dropped 4 bases and J dropped 8 bases, with 3 bases sitting between them. The CDR3 totals 10 residues. CDR1 and CDR2 (germline): SNHLY, FYNNEI. In DNA, the CDR3 is TGTGCCAGCAGTGTATATGAGCAGTTCTTC. Translating gives CASSVYEQFF.

V and J are TRBV6-1 and TRBJ2-3; D ambiguous. The CDR3 sequence is 15 residues long. Germline loops: CDR1 MNHNS, CDR2 SASEGT. V was cut by 6 bases and J by 1 base, with 14 bases left in between. CDR3 amino acids: CASSTLVHGTDTQYF. The CDR3 DNA follows: TGTGCCAGCAGCACTCTAGTTCATGGCACAGATACGCAGTATTTT.

The chain carries TRBV19 and TRBJ2-7; the D gene is possibly TRBD2 (6 bases). The germline CDR1 and CDR2 sequences are LNHDA and SQIVND (reference sequence). The CDR3 has 13 residues. With 7 bases removed from V and 5 bases from J, the gap between germline ends came to 15 bases. CDR3 loop: CASTQGGGNEQYF. CDR3 DNA sequence: TGTGCCAGTACTCAGGGAGGAGGCAACGAGCAGTACTTC.

This chain joins TRBV7-8 and TRBJ2-7, with no clear D. CDR3 length equals 11 residues. Germline loops: CDR1 SGHVS, CDR2 FQNEAQ. Trimming left V 2 bases short and J 7 bases short, with 6 bases between. The CDR3 loop reads CASSLMREQYF. The CDR3 region has the DNA TGTGCCAGCAGCTTAATGAGGGAGCAGTACTTC.

The V gene is TRBV11-2, the J gene TRBJ2-2; maybe TRBD2 (6 bases). This CDR3 contains 13 residues. Germline CDR1 is SGHAT and CDR2 is FQNNGV. V lost 8 bases to trimming and J lost 2 bases, with 9 bases between them. Here the CDR3 reads CASREFNTGELFF. In DNA form, the CDR3 reads TGTGCCAGCCGGGAGTTCAACACCGGGGAGCTGTTTTTT.

The V and J genes are TRBV29-1 and TRBJ1-1; no clear D. CDR3 length: 14 amino acids. V was clipped by 4 bases and J by 5 bases, with 17 bases between them. Germline V gene sequence: CDR1 SQVTM, CDR2 ANQGSEA. The CDR3 DNA is TGCAGCGTTGGTGGCAAGGCAGGAGGGACTGAAGCTTTCTTT. The encoded protein is CSVGGKAGGTEAFF.

The genes are TRBV27 and TRBJ2-3; 11 nucleotides agree with TRBD2. The CDR3 runs to 18 residues. CDR1 is MNHEY and CDR2 is SMNVEV in the germline V gene (reference sequence). With 5 bases clipped from V and 2 bases from J, the junction kept 12 bases outside the gene matches. Here the CDR3 DNA reads TGTGCCAGCAGTGAGACTAGCGGGGTGGGGCGTTTCACAGATACGCAGTATTTT. Translating it yields CASSETSGVGRFTDTQYF.

This sequence joins TRBV4-1 and TRBJ1-5; weak D call: TRBD1 (5 bases). Germline CDR1 and CDR2: MGHRA and YSYEKL. V shed 3 bases and J shed 0 bases, with 21 bases lying between them. The CDR3 is 19 residues long. CDR3 DNA sequence: TGCGCCAGCAGCCAGGGGGTCGGGCGGGGGGTCAATAGCAATCAGCCCCAGCATTTT. As protein: CASSQGVGRGVNSNQPQHF.

The genes are TRBV30 and TRBJ1-5; D uncertain. V lost 4 bases, J lost 1 base, and 8 bases lay in between. Germline V gene sequence: CDR1 GTSNPN, CDR2 SVGIG (reference sequence). The CDR3 length is 13 residues. Here the CDR3 reads CAWTSRSNQPQHF. In nucleotides, the CDR3 is TGTGCCTGGACTAGTAGGAGCAATCAGCCCCAGCATTTT.